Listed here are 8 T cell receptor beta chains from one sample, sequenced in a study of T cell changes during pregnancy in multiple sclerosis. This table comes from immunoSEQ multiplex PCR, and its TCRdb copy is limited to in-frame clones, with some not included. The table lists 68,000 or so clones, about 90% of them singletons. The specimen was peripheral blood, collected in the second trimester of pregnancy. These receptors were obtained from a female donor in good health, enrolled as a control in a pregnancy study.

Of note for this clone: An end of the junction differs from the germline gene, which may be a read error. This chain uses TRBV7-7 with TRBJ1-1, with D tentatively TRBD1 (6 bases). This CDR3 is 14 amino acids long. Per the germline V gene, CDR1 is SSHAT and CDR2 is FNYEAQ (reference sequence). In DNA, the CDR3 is TGTGCTAGCAGCGTCTTAACAGGGTTCTCTGAAGCTTTCTTT. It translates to CASSVLTGFSEAFF.

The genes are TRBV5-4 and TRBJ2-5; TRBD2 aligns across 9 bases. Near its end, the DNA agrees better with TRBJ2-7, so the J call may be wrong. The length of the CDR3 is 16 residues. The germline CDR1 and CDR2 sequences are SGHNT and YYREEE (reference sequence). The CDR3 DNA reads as TGTGCCAGCAGCCCGGCGGGGGGGGACAGCTCCTACGAGCAGTACTTC. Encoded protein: CASSPAGGDSSYEQYF.

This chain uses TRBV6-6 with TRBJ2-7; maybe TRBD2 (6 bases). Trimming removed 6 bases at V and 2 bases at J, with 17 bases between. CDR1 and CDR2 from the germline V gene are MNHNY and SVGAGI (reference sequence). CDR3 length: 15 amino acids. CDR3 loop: CASSPGTAATYEQYF. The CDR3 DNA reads TGTGCCAGCAGCCCAGGGACTGCCGCCACCTACGAGCAGTACTTC.

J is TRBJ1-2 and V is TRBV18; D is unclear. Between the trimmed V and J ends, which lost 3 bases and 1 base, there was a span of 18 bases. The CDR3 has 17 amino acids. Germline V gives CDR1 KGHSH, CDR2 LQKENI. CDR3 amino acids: CASSPTGGGRFNYGYTF. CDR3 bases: TGTGCCAGCTCACCCACCGGAGGAGGGCGCTTTAACTATGGCTACACCTTC.

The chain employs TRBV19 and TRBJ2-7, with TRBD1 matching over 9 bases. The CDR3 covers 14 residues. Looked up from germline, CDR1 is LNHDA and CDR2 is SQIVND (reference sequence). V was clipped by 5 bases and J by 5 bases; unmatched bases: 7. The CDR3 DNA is TGTGCCAGTAGTCCATGGGGACAGGGTGACGAGCAGTACTTC. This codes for CASSPWGQGDEQYF.

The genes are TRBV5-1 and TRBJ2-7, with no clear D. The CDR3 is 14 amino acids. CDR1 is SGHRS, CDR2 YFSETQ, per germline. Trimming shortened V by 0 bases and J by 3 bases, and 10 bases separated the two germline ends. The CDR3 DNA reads TGCGCCAGCAGCTTGGCCGCGAGCTTCTACGAGCAGTACTTC. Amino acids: CASSLAASFYEQYF.

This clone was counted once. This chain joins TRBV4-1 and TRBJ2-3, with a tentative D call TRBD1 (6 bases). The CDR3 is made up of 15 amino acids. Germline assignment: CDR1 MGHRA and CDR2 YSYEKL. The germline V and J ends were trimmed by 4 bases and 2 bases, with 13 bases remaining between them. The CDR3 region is CASSLGQTPTDTQYF. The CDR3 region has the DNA TGCGCCAGCAGCCTTGGACAGACACCCACAGATACGCAGTATTTT.

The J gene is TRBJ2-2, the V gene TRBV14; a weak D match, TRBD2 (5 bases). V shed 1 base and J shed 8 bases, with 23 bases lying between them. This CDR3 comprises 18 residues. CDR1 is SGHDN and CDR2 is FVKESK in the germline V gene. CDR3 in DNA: TGTGCCAGCAGCCAAGCCAGTCCGTCTTCGGACTCCTTGGGGGAGCTGTTTTTT. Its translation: CASSQASPSSDSLGELFF.